This record looks at one T cell receptor beta chain sequence and its context. The target antigen is unknown. This entry belongs to a study of T-cell reconstitution after alpha-beta-depleted transplantation in children. TCRbeta library construction was performed incorporating unique molecular identifiers. In TCRdb, the PCR reads were re-called with MiXCR into one record per CDR3 protein. This table holds roughly 570,000 distinct CDR3 sequences, more than 20% found once. Study-wide results and caveats: Several hundred expanded graft clones reportedly were the source of alpha-beta T cells about two months after transplant.

The CDR3 length is 15 residues. Trimming cost V 0 bases and J 9 bases, with 16 bases left between them. CDR1 SGHRS and CDR2 YFSETQ come from the germline V gene. The chain combines TRBV5-1 with TRBJ2-1; TRBD2 is a possible D gene (6 bases). The source was PBMCs, collected before TCRalphabeta/CD19-depleted stem cell transplant. The receptor was derived from a boy less than two years old with Wiskott-Aldrich syndrome, due to receive a stem cell transplant. This CDR3 is CASSLALGGEGEQFF. In DNA, the CDR3 is TGCGCCAGCAGCTTGGCCCTCGGGGGAGAGGGTGAGCAGTTCTTC.